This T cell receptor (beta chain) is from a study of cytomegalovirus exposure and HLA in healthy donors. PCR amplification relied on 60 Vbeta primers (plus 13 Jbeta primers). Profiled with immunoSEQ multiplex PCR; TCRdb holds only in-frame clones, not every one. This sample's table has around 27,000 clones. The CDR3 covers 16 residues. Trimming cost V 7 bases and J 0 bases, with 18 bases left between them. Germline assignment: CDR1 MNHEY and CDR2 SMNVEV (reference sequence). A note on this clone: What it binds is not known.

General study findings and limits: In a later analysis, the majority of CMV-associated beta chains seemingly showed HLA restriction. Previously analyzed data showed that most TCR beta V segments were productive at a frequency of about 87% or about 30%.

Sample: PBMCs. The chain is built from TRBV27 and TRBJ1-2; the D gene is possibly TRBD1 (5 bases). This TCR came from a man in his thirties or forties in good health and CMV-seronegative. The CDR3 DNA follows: TGTGCCAGCACCCCCCTGCCCAGGGAAGCTAACTATGGCTACACCTTC. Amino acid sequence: CASTPLPREANYGYTF.